A single sample gave rise to the 31 T cell receptor beta chains below, sequenced in a study of shared clonotypes between healthy human individuals (TCRdb year 2020). The method was the immunoSEQ multiplex PCR assay. This immuneACCESS table, as held by TCRdb, lists in-frame sequences with V and J called but not all clones. Of the missing ones, under half trace to an unresolved V gene in checked studies; the others have no known cause. This sample gives fewer than 600,000 clones in total; roughly 79% of them show up just once. About 12% of the sample is taken by the ten largest. Sequenced input: PBMCs. The receptors shown here come from a woman aged 35 to 49 in good health. Some clones in this sample may be carry-over from other donors' samples.

The rearrangement joins TRBV7-2 to TRBJ2-5; the D gene is possibly TRBD2 (5 bases). V lost 1 base, J lost 2 bases, and 8 bases lay in between. Germline assignment: CDR1 SGHTA and CDR2 FQGNSA. CDR3 length: 14 amino acids. CDR3 sequence (DNA): TGTGCCAGCAGCTTAGTAGGGAGACAAGAGACCCAGTACTTC. Its protein is CASSLVGRQETQYF. Full variable domain (missing parts from reference TRBV7-2 and TRBJ2-5): GAGVSQSPSNKVTEKGKDVELRCDPISGHTALYWYRQSLGQGLEFLIYFQGNSAPDKSGLPSDRFSAERTGGSVSTLTIQRTQQEDSAVYLCASSLVGRQETQYFGPGTRLLVL.

This clone was detected ten times or more. J is TRBJ2-2 and V is TRBV7-3; TRBD1 is a possible D gene (5 bases). V gave up 5 bases and J gave up 2 bases, with 12 bases separating them. The CDR3 spans 15 residues. Germline V gene sequence: CDR1 SGHTA, CDR2 FQGTGA. The chain's CDR3 is CASSMQGGNTGELFF. As DNA, the CDR3 is TGTGCCAGCAGCATGCAGGGTGGAAACACCGGGGAGCTGTTTTTT.

This clone has only a few counts. The gene calls are TRBV25-1 and TRBJ2-3; 12 positions agree with TRBD1. V shed 4 bases, J shed 0 bases, and the junction held 8 bases outside the gene matches. CDR3 size: 18 residues. Germline CDR1 MGHDK, CDR2 SYGVNS. The CDR3 protein is CASSVGQGARASTDTQYF. The CDR3 DNA is TGTGCCAGCAGTGTGGGACAGGGGGCGCGGGCTAGCACAGATACGCAGTATTTT.

Ten or more counts support this clone. The chain links TRBV5-6 to TRBJ1-2, with a possible D match to TRBD1 (5 bases). Trimming took 0 bases from V and 5 from J, leaving 14 bases between them. The CDR3 has 15 amino acids. Germline V lookup: CDR1 SGHDT, CDR2 YYEEEE. The CDR3 region is CASSLGDRRFYGYTF. DNA of the CDR3: TGTGCCAGCAGCTTGGGGGACCGGCGATTTTATGGCTACACCTTC.

The table lists this clone with a few counts. The CDR3: CASSGGLAGGRAHEQYF. The CDR3 DNA reads as TGTGCCAGCAGCGGCGGACTAGCGGGAGGGCGGGCCCACGAGCAGTACTTC. The chain uses TRBV9 and TRBJ2-7, with 15 positions matching TRBD2. Trimming at V came to 3 bases and at J to 5 bases, leaving 9 bases not matched to a gene. Germline loops: CDR1 SGDLS, CDR2 YYNGEE. CDR3 length: 17 amino acids.

The CDR3 DNA sequence: TGTGCCAGCAGCTTCGGGGGAGACACTGAAGCTTTCTTT. It translates to CASSFGGDTEAFF. This sequence joins TRBV5-5 and TRBJ1-1, with TRBD1 as a possible D gene (5 bases). Germline V gene lookup returns CDR1 SGHKS and CDR2 YYEKEE (reference sequence). The CDR3 has 13 residues. V lost 2 bases and J lost 3, with 8 bases in between.

The J gene is TRBJ2-7, the V gene TRBV2, with 9 positions matching TRBD2. The CDR3 is made up of 16 amino acids. CDR1 is SNHLY, CDR2 FYNNEI, per germline. The ends lost 6 bases at V and 0 bases at J; junction bases unmatched: 9. The CDR3 loop reads CASSLASGTRSYEQYF. The CDR3 bases are TGTGCCAGCAGCCTGGCTAGCGGGACTCGCTCCTACGAGCAGTACTTC. The whole variable domain, filled in from reference TRBV2 and TRBJ2-7, reads EPEVTQTPSHQVTQMGQEVILRCVPISNHLYFYWYRQILGQKVEFLVSFYNNEISEKSEIFDDQFSVERPDGSNFTLKIRSTKLEDSAMYFCASSLASGTRSYEQYFGPGTRLTVT.

The table lists this clone with a few counts. The chain recombines TRBV19 with TRBJ1-5; TRBD1 matches 7 bases. Germline-derived CDR1 and CDR2 are LNHDA and SQIVND (reference sequence). J was trimmed by 4 bases and V by 2 bases; bases with no gene match: 5. This CDR3 has 15 amino acids. The CDR3 sequence: CASSIRQGSNQPQHF. The CDR3 DNA sequence: TGTGCCAGTAGTATAAGACAGGGTTCGAATCAGCCCCAGCATTTT.

CDR3 residues: CASSVNDGETQYF. DNA for the CDR3: TGTGCCAGCAGTGTAAATGATGGGGAGACCCAGTACTTC. The genes are TRBV2 and TRBJ2-5; no clear D gene. The CDR3 is made up of 13 amino acids. Trimming pared 4 bases from V and 5 bases from J, leaving 11 bases between. CDR1 and CDR2 (germline): SNHLY, FYNNEI.

The gene calls are TRBV28 and TRBJ1-2; weak D call: TRBD1 (5 bases). This CDR3 has 12 residues. Germline CDR1 is MDHEN and CDR2 is SYDVKM. Trimming cost V 6 bases and J 8 bases, with 13 bases left between them. Here the CDR3 reads CASSPLEGGYTF. The CDR3 DNA reads TGTGCCAGCAGCCCCTTGGAGGGGGGCTACACCTTC.

In this sample, this clone turned up a few times. The germline gene is not matched at one end of the junction; a read error may be the cause. The V and J genes are TRBV4-1 and TRBJ1-2, with D tentatively TRBD1 (5 bases). The CDR3 length is 16 residues. Per germline, CDR1 MGHRA and CDR2 YSYEKL. This CDR3 is CASSQEGTHANYGYTF. As DNA, the CDR3 is TGCGCCAGCAGCCAAGAGGGGACGCATGCTAATTATGGCTACACCTTC.

This clone was seen many times. The CDR3 region has the DNA TGTGCCAGCAGGGGTTACGAAGGGGAGACCCAGTACTTC. It encodes CASRGYEGETQYF. The chain combines TRBV28 with TRBJ2-5; no definite D call. V gave up 6 bases and J gave up 5 bases, with 13 bases separating them. The CDR3 totals 13 residues. Germline CDR1 reads MDHEN; CDR2 reads SYDVKM.

This clone was picked up many times. The chain employs TRBV11-2 and TRBJ1-2; 7 nucleotides align to TRBD1. CDR3 length: 13 amino acids. The germline CDR1 and CDR2 sequences are SGHAT and FQNNGV. V gave up 5 bases and J gave up 2 bases; unmatched junction bases: 2. CDR3 sequence reads: CASSPTGNYGYTF. The CDR3 DNA reads as TGTGCCAGCAGCCCGACAGGGAACTATGGCTACACCTTC.

The rearrangement uses TRBV6-1 and TRBJ2-1, with D maybe TRBD1 (5 bases). Germline V gives CDR1 MNHNS, CDR2 SASEGT. The CDR3 runs to 14 residues. Trimming took off 2 bases at V and 10 bases at J, with 15 bases between the two ends. CDR3 sequence (DNA): TGTGCCAGCAGTGAATGGGGCGGACCTGGGGAGCAGTTCTTC. Its protein product is CASSEWGGPGEQFF.

The chain combines TRBV14 with TRBJ2-7; tentative D call: TRBD1 (6 bases). Trimming removed 1 base at V and 5 bases at J, with 12 bases between. CDR3 length: 14 amino acids. CDR1 and CDR2 (germline): SGHDN, FVKESK. The CDR3 nucleotides read TGTGCCAGCAGCCAAGCGGGCAGGGGCCACGAGCAGTACTTC. It codes for CASSQAGRGHEQYF.

This clone was picked up a small number of times. V is TRBV6-4 and J is TRBJ1-5; D is unresolved. CDR1 is MRHNA, CDR2 SNTAGT, per germline. Deletions cut 4 bases from V and 6 bases from J, with 10 bases between. The CDR3 has 13 residues. CDR3 loop: CASSGEVGQPQHF. The CDR3 nucleotides are TGTGCCAGCAGTGGGGAGGTTGGTCAGCCCCAGCATTTT.

The chain is built from TRBV11-2 and TRBJ2-5; tentatively, D is TRBD1 or TRBD2 (5 bases each). This CDR3 contains 13 residues. Germline V gene lookup returns CDR1 SGHAT and CDR2 FQNNGV. V was trimmed by 5 bases and J by 1 base, leaving 8 bases between them. CDR3 nucleotides: TGTGCCAGCAGCCGAGGGGTCCAAGAGACCCAGTACTTC. This encodes CASSRGVQETQYF.

This chain links TRBV30 with TRBJ2-1; D perhaps matches TRBD2 (5 bases). Germline values: CDR1 GTSNPN, CDR2 SVGIG (reference sequence). Trimming took off 4 bases at V and 15 bases at J, with 16 bases between the two ends. This CDR3 has 11 amino acids. The CDR3 here is CAWNSASRPFF. CDR3 nucleotides: TGTGCCTGGAATTCGGCTAGCCGCCCGTTCTTC. Looking up the rest from reference TRBV30 and TRBJ2-1 gives the full variable domain: SQTIHQWPATLVQPVGSPLSLECTVEGTSNPNLYWYRQAAGRGLQLLFYSVGIGQISSEVPQNLSASRPQDRQFILSSKKLLLSDSGFYLCAWNSASRPFFGPGTRLTVL.

This chain connects TRBV2 to TRBJ2-1, with D possibly matching TRBD2 (6 bases). The CDR3 length is 14 residues. Trimming stripped 6 bases from V and 9 bases from J, with 18 bases between. Germline V gene lookup returns CDR1 SNHLY and CDR2 FYNNEI. CDR3 nucleotide sequence: TGTGCCAGCAGGCTCATGGGGGGAGAGGGTGAGCAGTTCTTC. As protein: CASRLMGGEGEQFF.

The rearrangement uses TRBV4-1 and TRBJ2-4, with 9 nucleotides matching TRBD2. The CDR3 loop spans 20 amino acids. Trimming removed 4 bases from V and 1 base from J; junction bases left unmatched: 17. Per germline, CDR1 MGHRA and CDR2 YSYEKL. This CDR3 reads CASSLTPSAGGRGAKNIQYF. CDR3 coding DNA: TGCGCCAGCAGCCTCACCCCGTCAGCCGGCGGGAGGGGGGCCAAAAACATTCAGTACTTC.

CDR3 loop: CASSLEGRMGNEKLFF. CDR3 DNA sequence: TGCGCCAGCAGCTTGGAAGGCAGGATGGGGAATGAAAAACTGTTTTTT. The chain recombines TRBV5-1 with TRBJ1-4; D uncertain. V was clipped by 0 bases and J by 5 bases, with 14 bases between them. CDR1 SGHRS and CDR2 YFSETQ come from the germline V gene. The CDR3 runs 16 residues. Together with reference TRBV5-1 and TRBJ1-4, the CDR3 gives the full variable domain: KAGVTQTPRYLIKTRGQQVTLSCSPISGHRSVSWYQQTPGQGLQFLFEYFSETQRNKGNFPGRFSGRQFSNSRSEMNVSTLELGDSALYLCASSLEGRMGNEKLFFGSGTQLSVL.

This clone was seen once. The chain uses TRBV28 and TRBJ1-2; weak D call: TRBD1 (6 bases). CDR1 MDHEN and CDR2 SYDVKM come from the germline V gene. This CDR3 comprises 14 residues. Between the trimmed V and J ends, which lost 6 bases and 4 bases, there was a span of 15 bases. CDR3 coding DNA: TGTGCCAGCAGAACCCCCGCACAGGGCTATGGCTACACCTTC. Protein product: CASRTPAQGYGYTF.

Note on this clone: Other nucleotide sequences from this sample produce the same CDR3. V usage is TRBV7-3 and J usage is TRBJ2-3, with D perhaps assigned TRBD1 or TRBD2 (6 bases each). This CDR3 is built from 14 residues. Germline V gene data show CDR1 as SGHTA and CDR2 as FQGTGA. Deletions cut 2 bases from V and 2 bases from J, with 8 bases between. This CDR3 reads CASSLGGPTDTQYF. Written as DNA, the CDR3 is TGTGCCAGCAGCTTAGGGGGGCCCACAGATACGCAGTATTTT.

The V gene is TRBV5-1, the J gene TRBJ1-2; D unresolved. The V gene lost 0 bases and the J gene lost 6 bases, with 9 bases spanning the gap. CDR3 length: 13 amino acids. The germline gives CDR1 SGHRS, CDR2 YFSETQ. The CDR3: CASSLEGNHGYTF. The CDR3 DNA reads TGCGCCAGCAGCTTGGAAGGGAACCATGGCTACACCTTC.

This clone was recorded only once. V usage is TRBV7-5 and J usage is TRBJ2-1; the D call of TRBD2 is as the table states it, not checked on the DNA. TRBV7-5 is noted as a pseudogene. The CDR3 covers 13 residues. The DNA for the CDR3 is TGTGCCGGTTCAAGCGGGGCTTACAATGAGCAGTTCTTC. It translates to CAGSSGAYNEQFF.

The count of this clone is one. The V call is TRBV5-6, the J call TRBJ2-3; D uncertain. V lost 5 bases, J lost 0 bases, and 4 bases lay in between. The CDR3 has 12 residues. Germline V gives CDR1 SGHDT, CDR2 YYEEEE. DNA of the CDR3: TGTGCCAGCAGTTATAGCACAGATACGCAGTATTTT. It encodes CASSYSTDTQYF.

On this clone itself: A junction boundary mismatches the germline segment, possibly from a read error. The J gene is TRBJ2-7, the V gene TRBV15; weak D call: TRBD2 (5 bases). This CDR3 has 12 residues. CDR1 and CDR2 from the germline V gene are LNHNV and YYDKDF (reference sequence). This CDR3 is CATSSAWGEWNF. The CDR3 DNA sequence: TGTGCCACCAGCAGCGCCTGGGGAGAATGGAACTTC.

Turning to this clone: With a far larger clone one base away, a read error is the likely cause. The sample holds other DNA sequences that translate to the same CDR3. The chain couples TRBV20-1 to TRBJ1-2; no firm D call. V gave up 6 bases and J gave up 11 bases, with 16 bases separating them. Germline values: CDR1 DFQATT, CDR2 SNEGSKA (reference sequence). The CDR3 is 11 residues long. CDR3 region: CSAGRGEGYTF. The CDR3 region has the DNA TGCAGTGCCGGACGTGGGGAAGGATACACCTTC.

The V call is TRBV30, the J call TRBJ2-7; 12 bases map to TRBD2. This CDR3 contains 13 residues. Per germline, CDR1 GTSNPN and CDR2 SVGIG (reference sequence). V was clipped by 6 bases and J by 4 bases; unmatched bases: 4. CDR3 sequence: CACRTSGKYEQYF. CDR3 nucleotides: TGTGCCTGCCGGACTAGCGGGAAGTACGAGCAGTACTTC.

The V call is TRBV4-1, the J call TRBJ2-2, with TRBD2 matching 7 bases. The V segment lost 8 bases and the J segment 3 bases; nucleotides outside the gene matches: 9. CDR3 length: 15 residues. The V gene's germline CDR1 is MGHRA and CDR2 YSYEKL. The CDR3, as DNA: TGCGCCAGCCACCGGGGCGCGGGGGACACCGGGGAGCTGTTTTTT. Amino acids: CASHRGAGDTGELFF.

This clone was counted only a few times. The chain carries TRBV19 and TRBJ1-5; tentative D call: TRBD1 (5 bases). The CDR3 has 12 residues. The germline CDR1 and CDR2 sequences are LNHDA and SQIVND (reference sequence). Between the trimmed V and J ends, which lost 9 bases and 5 bases, there was a span of 11 bases. Here the CDR3 DNA reads TGTGCCAGCCGGGACGGATATCAGCCCCAGCATTTT. This sequence encodes CASRDGYQPQHF. Using reference TRBV19 and TRBJ1-5 for the parts outside the CDR3, the full variable domain is DGGITQSPKYLFRKEGQNVTLSCEQNLNHDAMYWYRQDPGQGLRLIYYSQIVNDFQKGDIAEGYSVSREKKESFPLTVTSAQKNPTAFYLCASRDGYQPQHFGDGTRLSIL.